The 5 T cell receptor beta chains in this list originate from one sample, sequenced in a study of cytomegalovirus exposure and HLA in healthy donors. The primer mix had 60 Vbeta and 13 Jbeta primers. Measured with immunoSEQ multiplex PCR; TCRdb has only the in-frame clones, and not every one. The data show under 200,000 clones, with roughly two thirds seen just once and roughly 3% held by the top ten. Input material: PBMCs. All receptors derive from a woman aged 25 to 39 in good health and CMV-seronegative.

Remarks on this clone: This sample includes further DNA sequences coding for the same CDR3. The chain uses TRBV7-3 and TRBJ2-6, with a tentative D call TRBD1 (6 bases). This CDR3 region has 15 residues. Germline V gene data show CDR1 as SGHTA and CDR2 as FQGTGA. V lost 4 bases and J lost 1, with 8 bases in between. The CDR3 DNA reads TGTGCCAGCAGCTACAGGGCGTCTGGGGCCAACGTCCTGACTTTC. Residues: CASSYRASGANVLTF.

The rearrangement uses TRBV19 and TRBJ1-5; 8 bases line up with TRBD1. V lost 7 bases, J lost 4 bases, and 9 bases stayed unmatched. Germline lookup yields CDR1 LNHDA and CDR2 SQIVND (reference sequence). The CDR3 runs to 15 residues. CDR3 residues: CASTSLRTGNQPQHF. The CDR3 nucleotides are TGTGCCAGTACCTCGCTTAGGACAGGGAATCAGCCCCAGCATTTT. The whole variable domain, remainder taken from reference TRBV19 and TRBJ1-5, is DGGITQSPKYLFRKEGQNVTLSCEQNLNHDAMYWYRQDPGQGLRLIYYSQIVNDFQKGDIAEGYSVSREKKESFPLTVTSAQKNPTAFYLCASTSLRTGNQPQHFGDGTRLSIL.

CDR3 in amino acids: CASSLAVGRFGDTQYF. The DNA for the CDR3 is TGTGCCAGCAGCTTAGCTGTCGGAAGGTTCGGGGATACGCAGTATTTT. V and J are TRBV7-9 and TRBJ2-3; D remains unclear. The length of the CDR3 is 16 residues. With 0 bases removed from V and 6 bases from J, the gap between germline ends came to 16 bases. Germline-derived CDR1 and CDR2 are SEHNR and FQNEAQ (reference sequence).

The chain joins TRBV7-9 to TRBJ1-1; TRBD1 agrees at 7 bases. The V segment lost 2 bases and the J segment 3 bases; nucleotides outside the gene matches: 6. Per the germline V gene, CDR1 is SEHNR and CDR2 is FQNEAQ (reference sequence). The CDR3 runs to 15 residues. Written as DNA, the CDR3 is TGTGCCAGCAGCTTATTAGGACAGGCGGACACTGAAGCTTTCTTT. Amino acids: CASSLLGQADTEAFF.

This chain joins TRBV7-9 and TRBJ2-5, with a possible D match to TRBD2 (7 bases). Trimming took 8 bases from V and 7 from J, leaving 23 bases between them. The germline gives CDR1 SEHNR, CDR2 FQNEAQ (reference sequence). This CDR3 region has 15 residues. The CDR3 bases are TGTGCCAGCGAGGGGGGGACCGCGCGGAGTGGGACCCAGTACTTC. Amino acids: CASEGGTARSGTQYF.